The rows below give T cell receptor beta chains drawn from one sample of a study of technical replicates of blood from a few donors. Only in-frame clones appear in the TCRdb table, and some are missing; sequencing was by immunoSEQ multiplex PCR. The sample lists 75,000 to 90,000 clones; about 92% were seen once. The sequencing input was T cells isolated from PBMCs. These receptors were obtained from a human donor in good health. Each CDR3 is given with its conserved first and last residue. A D gene is named only where the DNA matches it firmly. Only part of the rows carry a size: once, few, many, or a class if the clone is expanded.

v_gene: TRBV11-3; abundance: NA; d_gene: TRBD2; len: 18; j_gene: TRBJ2-5; CDR3nt: TGTGCCAGCAGCTTAATTACTGGAAGCGGGGGAGGAGGGGAGACCCAGTACTTC; CDR3aa: CASSLITGSGGGGETQYF
v_gene: TRBV23-1; abundance: NA; d_gene: NA; len: 13; j_gene: TRBJ2-1; CDR3nt: TGCGCCAGCAGTCAACCCCCGTCGAATGAGCAGTTCTTC; CDR3aa: CASSQPPSNEQFF
v_gene: TRBV10-1; abundance: NA; d_gene: NA; len: 13; j_gene: TRBJ2-7; CDR3nt: TGCGCCAGCAGTGAGGGCAGGGTCTACGAGCAGTACTTC; CDR3aa: CASSEGRVYEQYF
v_gene: TRBV4-1; abundance: NA; d_gene: TRBD1; len: 14; j_gene: TRBJ1-2; CDR3nt: TGCGCCAGCAGCCTAAAACAGGGGATAGATGGCTACACCTTC; CDR3aa: CASSLKQGIDGYTF
v_gene: TRBV4-1; abundance: NA; d_gene: NA; len: 17; j_gene: TRBJ1-3; CDR3nt: TGCGCCAGCAGCCCCTACGCGGGGGGAGTCTCTGGAAACACCATATATTTT; CDR3aa: CASSPYAGGVSGNTIYF
v_gene: TRBV7-9; abundance: NA; d_gene: NA; len: 16; j_gene: TRBJ2-3; CDR3nt: TGTGCCAGCACCCCGCCGGGGGGCCGTAGCACAGATACGCAGTATTTT; CDR3aa: CASTPPGGRSTDTQYF
v_gene: TRBV28; abundance: NA; d_gene: TRBD1; len: 16; j_gene: TRBJ1-3; CDR3nt: TGTGCCAGCGGGGACCCAACAGGGGGCTCTGGAAACACCATATATTTT; CDR3aa: CASGDPTGGSGNTIYF
v_gene: TRBV7-9; abundance: NA; d_gene: NA; len: 14; j_gene: TRBJ1-5; CDR3nt: TGTGCCAGCAGCTTAGAGGCGCCCGGAGGGCCCCAGCATTTT; CDR3aa: CASSLEAPGGPQHF
v_gene: TRBV2; abundance: NA; d_gene: NA; len: 13; j_gene: TRBJ2-6; CDR3nt: TGTGCCAGCAGTTTGGACAGGGCCAACGTCCTGACTTTC; CDR3aa: CASSLDRANVLTF
v_gene: TRBV11-3; abundance: few; d_gene: TRBD1; len: 18; j_gene: TRBJ2-2; CDR3nt: TGTGCCAGCAGCCCAGCGACCTACGGGACAGGGGGCCCCGGGGAGCTGTTTTTT; CDR3aa: CASSPATYGTGGPGELFF
v_gene: TRBV4-1; abundance: few; d_gene: NA; len: 12; j_gene: TRBJ2-1; CDR3nt: TGCGCCAGCAGCCAAGTAGCACGGGAGCAGTTCTTC; CDR3aa: CASSQVAREQFF
v_gene: TRBV25-1; abundance: NA; d_gene: TRBD1; len: 18; j_gene: TRBJ1-2; CDR3nt: TGTGCCAGCAGTGAATCTGGGACAGGGGTTTCGCTTAACTATGGCTACACCTTC; CDR3aa: CASSESGTGVSLNYGYTF
v_gene: TRBV27; abundance: NA; d_gene: TRBD1; len: 18; j_gene: TRBJ2-7; CDR3nt: TGTGCCAGCAGGATCGCCGCACATCCGGGACAGGGAGTACACGAGCAGTACTTC; CDR3aa: CASRIAAHPGQGVHEQYF
v_gene: TRBV6-5; abundance: NA; d_gene: TRBD1; len: 13; j_gene: TRBJ2-7; CDR3nt: TGTGCCAGCAGCTCGACAGGGGACTACGAGCAGTACTTC; CDR3aa: CASSSTGDYEQYF
v_gene: TRBV5-1; abundance: once; d_gene: NA; len: 15; j_gene: TRBJ2-1; CDR3nt: TGCGCCAGCGCCGCCCTTACGAGCTCCTACAATGAGCAGTTCTTC; CDR3aa: CASAALTSSYNEQFF
v_gene: TRBV27; abundance: NA; d_gene: TRBD1; len: 14; j_gene: TRBJ2-3; CDR3nt: TGTGCCAGCAGTTTTGGGACAGGGGGCGATACGCAGTATTTT; CDR3aa: CASSFGTGGDTQYF
v_gene: TRBV5-1; abundance: NA; d_gene: TRBD2; len: 16; j_gene: TRBJ2-5; CDR3nt: TGCGCCAGCAGCTTGTCGACTAGCGGGCTCCAAGAGACCCAGTACTTC; CDR3aa: CASSLSTSGLQETQYF
v_gene: TRBV10-1; abundance: once; d_gene: NA; len: 14; j_gene: TRBJ2-2; CDR3nt: TGCGCCAGCAGACGGGACTCCAGAGCCGGGGAGCTGTTTTTT; CDR3aa: CASRRDSRAGELFF
v_gene: TRBV5-6; abundance: few; d_gene: TRBD1; len: 14; j_gene: TRBJ1-1; CDR3nt: TGTGCCAGCAGCGGACCGGGACAGGTGGCTGAAGCTTTCTTT; CDR3aa: CASSGPGQVAEAFF
v_gene: TRBV4-2; abundance: NA; d_gene: TRBD2; len: 20; j_gene: TRBJ2-3; CDR3nt: TGTGCCAGCAGCCCCCGGACTAGCGGGGGGGCCGATGGTAGCACAGATACGCAGTATTTT; CDR3aa: CASSPRTSGGADGSTDTQYF
v_gene: TRBV28; abundance: NA; d_gene: TRBD2; len: 18; j_gene: TRBJ2-3; CDR3nt: TGTGCCAGCAGTTACTTCAGACTAGCGGGGGAAATCACAGATACGCAGTATTTT; CDR3aa: CASSYFRLAGEITDTQYF
v_gene: TRBV28; abundance: once; d_gene: TRBD1; len: 15; j_gene: TRBJ1-4; CDR3nt: TGTGCCAGCAGTTACTTAGACAGGGGACTCGAAAAACTGTTTTTT; CDR3aa: CASSYLDRGLEKLFF
v_gene: TRBV11-2; abundance: NA; d_gene: TRBD2; len: 15; j_gene: TRBJ2-1; CDR3nt: TGTGCCAGCAGTCCTACGCTAGCGGGAGTGGGGGAGCAGTTCTTC; CDR3aa: CASSPTLAGVGEQFF
v_gene: TRBV7-9; abundance: NA; d_gene: NA; len: 13; j_gene: TRBJ1-1; CDR3nt: TGTGCCAGCAGCTTCGCGGTCGGAACTGAAGCTTTCTTT; CDR3aa: CASSFAVGTEAFF
v_gene: TRBV7-8; abundance: NA; d_gene: NA; len: 17; j_gene: TRBJ1-1; CDR3nt: TGTGCCAGCAGCTTAGCCCTCTGGCGTCAGGGGCCCACTGAAGCTTTCTTT; CDR3aa: CASSLALWRQGPTEAFF